Detailed here is one TCR beta chain. As yet, its antigen is unknown. This sample stems from a study of cytomegalovirus exposure and HLA in healthy donors. Vbeta (60) and Jbeta (13) primers were used in the PCR. Some clones are missing from TCRdb's copy, which holds only in-frame ones; the method was immunoSEQ multiplex PCR. The sample records roughly 200,000 clones, approximately 80% being singletons. Broader study findings: The only immune exposure information that was available was CMV serostatus. Sequencing had likely introduced a cluster of highly shared sequence variants as an artifact. In a later analysis, across HLA loci, associated TCR counts were highest for DRB1, lowest for HLA-C.

Looked up from germline, CDR1 is SGHRS and CDR2 is YFSETQ. The CDR3 spans 16 residues. The junction had 7 bases not matched to a gene; V was cut back by 2 bases and J by 1 base. This sequence originates from a man younger than 45 in good health and CMV-seronegative. The J gene is TRBJ2-3, the V gene TRBV5-1, with 7 positions matching TRBD2. The sequenced material came from PBMCs. This chain's CDR3 is CASSLNTGGGTDTQYF. DNA for the CDR3: TGCGCCAGCAGCTTAAACACTGGGGGGGGCACAGATACGCAGTATTTT. The variable domain in full, with the rest retrieved from reference TRBV5-1 and TRBJ2-3, is KAGVTQTPRYLIKTRGQQVTLSCSPISGHRSVSWYQQTPGQGLQFLFEYFSETQRNKGNFPGRFSGRQFSNSRSEMNVSTLELGDSALYLCASSLNTGGGTDTQYFGPGTRLTVL.